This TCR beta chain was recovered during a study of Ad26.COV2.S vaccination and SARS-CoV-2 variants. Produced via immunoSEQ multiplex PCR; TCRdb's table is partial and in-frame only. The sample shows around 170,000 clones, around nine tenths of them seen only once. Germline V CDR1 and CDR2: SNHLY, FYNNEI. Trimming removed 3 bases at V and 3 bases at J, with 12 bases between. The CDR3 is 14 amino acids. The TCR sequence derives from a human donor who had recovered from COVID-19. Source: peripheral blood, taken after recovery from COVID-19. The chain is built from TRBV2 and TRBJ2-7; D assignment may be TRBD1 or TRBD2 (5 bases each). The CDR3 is CASSDTGTFYEQYF. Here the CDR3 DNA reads TGTGCCAGCAGTGATACCGGGACCTTCTACGAGCAGTACTTC.